This paragraph reports one T cell receptor (beta chain). The antigen remains undetermined. The data originate from a study of monozygotic twins with inflammatory bowel disease. There were eight separate reactions per sample in which cDNA was made. The UMIs carried a 6-nucleotide sample barcode, and they were added by template switching. TCRdb re-called the 5' RACE reads, yielding one record per CDR3 amino acid sequence without DNA. This sample contains 88,000 or so distinct CDR3 sequences. The CDR3 sequence is 14 residues long. The V gene's germline CDR1 is ENHRY and CDR2 SYGVKD. Whole-study findings and limits: Repertoire similarity matched across concordant and discordant twins, perhaps owing to limited power. With inverse Simpson as the measure, TCRbeta diversity was lower in IBD patients than in healthy co-twins.

The sample was blood. The TCR originated in a human donor with ulcerative colitis or Crohn's disease, or a healthy co-twin of an affected twin (not recorded which). The chain uses TRBV10-3 and TRBJ2-1; TCRdb selects TRBD1, and the lack of DNA leaves this call unchecked. The CDR3 region is CAISGTGGFNEQFF.